Sequencing of this T cell receptor (beta chain) was carried out in a study of shared clonotypes between healthy human individuals (TCRdb year 2020). Notes on the research overall: A couple of women and three men aged 18 to 49 years were included in the cohort. Per donor, three plates each were used for CD4 naive and CD4 memory, two for CD8 naive, and one for CD8 memory. Leukapheresis yielded between about 0.85 and 10 billion PBMCs per donor. Blood TCR repertoires of about five healthy adults were deeply sequenced to estimate repertoire size and the extent of clonotype sharing between individuals. To increase sequencing depth and limit assay-specific biases, TCR repertoire library preparation and sequencing were carried out by different laboratories using diverse techniques. The study at large found these results: Sampling was restricted to blood, and TCR repertoires in tissue are likely to differ from TCR repertoires in blood. When a few donors were compared, the shared fraction of clonotypes was about 5% for naive CD4, roughly 3.3% for naive CD8, 2% to 2.5% for memory CD4, and roughly 0.43% for memory CD8. Incomplete sequencing was indicated by rarefaction of sorted-subset datasets, despite the large sequencing depth. Compared with non-shared clonotypes, the clonotypes found in all four sorted-subset donors had higher generation probabilities. Based on pairwise subsampling, the degree of clonotype sharing among donors was expected to be affected by sequencing depth. Because the study included only a small number of donors, the genetic and exposure-history diversity represented was limited. Naive subsets generally had larger estimated clonotype richness than memory subsets did.

The donors were healthy, HIV-negative adults with no recently reported acute infections or vaccinations. Every donor was a Caucasian adult residing in Nashville, Tennessee, USA. CD4+ T cells were enriched by magnetic negative selection; naive cells were then positively selected on CD45RA, and the negative fraction formed the memory subset. After blood collection by leukapheresis, PBMCs were isolated using Ficoll-Histopaque density gradient centrifugation and then cryopreserved in the vapor phase of liquid nitrogen. Purity and quantity of every magnetically sorted T cell population were checked by analytical flow cytometry. Each sorted fraction had its genomic DNA isolated and then quantified by UV absorbance on a Nanodrop 2000c. The CDR3, from cysteine to phenylalanine, totals 15 residues. The CDR3 DNA has 45 bases and is translated from base 1. V lost 5 bases and J lost 2 bases, and the count of bases not matched to a germline gene is 8. The germline V gene encodes CDR1 MGHDK and CDR2 SYGVNS.

Using the deep immunoSEQ assay, TCR CDR3 regions were amplified from genomic DNA by multiplex PCR. Extracted genomic DNA from each cell subset was spread evenly across all wells of several immunoSEQ 96-well plates, with each plate serving as a replicate. Each replicate PCR for sorted subsets received roughly 200 ng genomic DNA, equal to roughly 30,000 T cell genomes. Purified libraries were quantified with a Qubit 3.0 fluorometer, sized on a Bioanalyzer 2100, and re-quantified with the KAPA Library Quantification kit. Every immunoSEQ 96-well plate was sequenced on a separate single-read 150-cycle Illumina NextSeq 550 flow cell. Per the authors' processing: Because the immunoSEQ output included only junctional sequences and no quality scores, the filtering could not be the same as the filtering used for full-length reads. To assign V/J genes and CDR3, sequences were annotated against IMGT germline references using PyIR, a Python wrapper for IgBLAST v1.9. Any read was removed if the V/J assignment was weak (E-value above 1e-6), the CDR3 was missing, or the read contained stop codons, out-of-frame junctions, or ambiguous translated residues. V3J clonotypes were defined as sequences sharing the same inferred V gene, J gene, and CDR3 amino acid sequence. Percentage overlap between repertoires was computed as shared unique clonotypes divided by the size of the smaller repertoire. Repertoire richness was assessed with RTK rarefaction, the Chao1 estimator, and Recon v2.1 estimates of unobserved clonotypes. Generation probabilities for all TCRbeta clonotypes obtained by the gDNA method from a handful of donors were computed using OLGA. Here the immuneACCESS table is served through TCRdb, limited to in-frame sequences with V and J called. Missing clones are a known gap in these copies; in checked studies unresolved V genes cover under half, and the rest lacks a known reason. The DNA gave D and trimming, while V, J and clone size come from that table. This sample has 2 million to 2.5 million clones in its table, and 90% to 96% of those were observed once. The leading ten clones occupy around 0.13% of the sample.

Concerning this clone: No cognate antigen has been identified for it. Base qualities are not at hand, and no much larger clone is one base apart.

The source is a man aged 18 to 30 in good health. Sequencing input: naive CD4+ T cells sorted from blood. Per the publication, the cell subset or site label means: CD45RA+ positively selected. The chain couples TRBV25-1 to TRBJ2-5; 7 junctional bases match TRBD2. The DNA sequence is as follows: TGTGCCAGCAGTAAGGCTAGCGGACCTCAAGAGACCCAGTACTTC. The resulting protein is CASSKASGPQETQYF.